Listed below are T cell receptor beta chains from one sample, sequenced in a study of blood T cell repertoires in COVID-19. Here immunoSEQ multiplex PCR was the method, and the copy in TCRdb shows in-frame clones only, minus some. This table has fewer than 110,000 clones, 90% to 95% appearing once. Sequencing input: peripheral blood. Receptors were obtained from a middle-aged man with acute or convalescent COVID-19. The CDR3 runs from the conserved cysteine through the conserved F or W. The D gene is left open where the match is weak. Clone size appears in some rows only: once, few, many, or a class for an expanded clone.

clone_size d_call j_call v_call cdr3_aa cdr3_nt
. TRBD1 TRBJ1-6 TRBV7-2 CASSLDGTGGVSPLHF TGTGCCAGCAGCTTAGACGGGACAGGAGGTGTCTCACCCCTCCACTTT
. . TRBJ1-6 TRBV3-1/TRBV3-2 CASSQTGLRNSPLHF TGTGCCAGCAGCCAAACGGGTTTGAGGAATTCACCCCTCCACTTT
. . TRBJ1-2 TRBV7-9 CASSLDGSGGDYGYTF TGTGCCAGCAGCCTAGACGGTAGTGGGGGGGACTATGGCTACACCTTC
. TRBD1 TRBJ1-6 TRBV25-1 CASSAWTGENSPLHF TGTGCCAGCAGTGCTTGGACAGGGGAGAATTCACCCCTCCACTTT
. TRBD2 TRBJ2-7 TRBV5-1 CASSPGLAGGNLYEQYF TGCGCCAGCAGCCCTGGACTAGCGGGGGGTAATCTATACGAGCAGTACTTC
. TRBD1 TRBJ2-2 TRBV11-3 CASSLIQGDAGELFF TGTGCCAGCAGCTTAATTCAGGGGGACGCCGGGGAGCTGTTTTTT
. TRBD1 TRBJ1-1 TRBV6-5 CASTSQGAITEAFF TGTGCCAGCACCTCTCAGGGGGCGATCACTGAAGCTTTCTTT
. TRBD1 TRBJ1-2 TRBV28 CASSSTTGVSYGYTF TGTGCCAGCAGTTCAACGACAGGGGTGAGCTATGGCTACACCTTC
. . TRBJ2-2 TRBV28 CASQGIPANTGELFF TGTGCCAGCCAGGGGATCCCCGCGAACACCGGGGAGCTGTTTTTT
. . TRBJ1-3 TRBV2 CATTSGVVGNTIYF TGTGCCACAACTTCCGGGGTGGTAGGAAACACCATATATTTT
once . TRBJ1-1 TRBV10-3 CAIGGGTEAFF TGTGCCATCGGCGGGGGGACTGAAGCTTTCTTT